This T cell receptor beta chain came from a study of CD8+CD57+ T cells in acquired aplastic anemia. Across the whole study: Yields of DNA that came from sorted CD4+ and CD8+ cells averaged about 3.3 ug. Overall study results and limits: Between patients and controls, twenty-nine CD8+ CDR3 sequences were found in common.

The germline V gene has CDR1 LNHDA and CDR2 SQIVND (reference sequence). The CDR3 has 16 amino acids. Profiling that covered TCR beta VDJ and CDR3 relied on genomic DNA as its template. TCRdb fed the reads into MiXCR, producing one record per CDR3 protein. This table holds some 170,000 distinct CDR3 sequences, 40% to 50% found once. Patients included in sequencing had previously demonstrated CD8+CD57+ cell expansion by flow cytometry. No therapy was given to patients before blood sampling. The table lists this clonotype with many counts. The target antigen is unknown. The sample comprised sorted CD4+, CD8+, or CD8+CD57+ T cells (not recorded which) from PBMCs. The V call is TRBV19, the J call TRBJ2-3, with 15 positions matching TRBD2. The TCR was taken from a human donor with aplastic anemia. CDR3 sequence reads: CAGKGLAGGRTDTQYF. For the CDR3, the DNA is TGTGCGGGAAAGGGACTAGCGGGGGGCCGCACAGATACGCAGTATTTT.